Each of the 10 T cell receptor beta chains below was sequenced from the same sample in a study of CD8+ T cells in alopecia areata. Sequencing templates came from extracted RNA that was reverse transcribed into cDNA. Produced via immunoSEQ multiplex PCR; TCRdb's table is partial and in-frame only. Of about 110,000 clones detected, under 60% appear once; the ten largest clones hold 23%. Input material: NKG2D-low CD8+ T cells sorted from blood. The receptors were sampled from a human donor with alopecia areata.

The chain carries TRBV7-3 and TRBJ2-3; TRBD2 matches 7 bases. Germline trimming cut 5 bases from V and 2 bases from J; bases unmatched to any gene: 4. The germline gives CDR1 SGHTA, CDR2 FQGTGA. The CDR3 loop spans 14 amino acids. This chain's CDR3 is CASSKREATDTQYF. The CDR3 bases are TGTGCCAGCAGCAAGCGGGAAGCCACAGATACGCAGTATTTT.

The gene calls are TRBV28 and TRBJ2-7; D is uncertain. Germline assignment: CDR1 MDHEN and CDR2 SYDVKM. The V gene lost 6 bases and the J gene lost 5 bases, with 8 bases spanning the gap. The CDR3 covers 11 residues. The CDR3, as DNA: TGTGCCAGCAGCCTACCTGACGAGCAGTACTTC. It yields the protein CASSLPDEQYF.

The chain is built from TRBV27 and TRBJ2-3; 9 bases are shared with TRBD1. The CDR3 contains 15 residues. Trimming took 0 bases from V and 4 from J; bases not matched to a gene: 2. Germline CDR1 MNHEY, CDR2 SMNVEV (reference sequence). The CDR3 nucleotides read TGTGCCAGCAGTTTATCGACAGGGGGAGCAGATACGCAGTATTTT. Encoded protein: CASSLSTGGADTQYF.

This CDR3 reads CASSLSWASNEKLFF. The CDR3 nucleotides read TGTGCCAGCAGTTTATCTTGGGCGTCTAATGAAAAACTGTTTTTT. The chain couples TRBV28 to TRBJ1-4; D remains unclear. This CDR3 spans 15 amino acids. V lost 1 base to trimming and J lost 3 bases, with 9 bases between them. Germline-derived CDR1 and CDR2 are MDHEN and SYDVKM.

The chain employs TRBV28 and TRBJ2-3; TRBD2 matches 11 bases. Germline V lookup: CDR1 MDHEN, CDR2 SYDVKM. Germline trimming cut 5 bases from V and 3 bases from J; bases unmatched to any gene: 4. The CDR3 is 15 amino acids. The CDR3 sequence: CASSPGLAVTDTQYF. The CDR3 DNA follows: TGTGCCAGCAGTCCGGGACTAGCGGTGACAGATACGCAGTATTTT.

V is TRBV2 and J is TRBJ2-7, with 11 bases that match TRBD2. Germline trimming cut 7 bases from V and 0 bases from J; bases unmatched to any gene: 5. The CDR3 has 15 amino acids. Germline CDR1 is SNHLY and CDR2 is FYNNEI. This CDR3 reads CASTTGTSGSYEQYF. The CDR3 nucleotides are TGTGCCAGCACAACCGGGACTAGCGGCTCCTACGAGCAGTACTTC.

This clone was seen more than once but under ten times. In the same sample, other DNA sequences code for this CDR3. The rearrangement links TRBV14 to TRBJ1-2; D gene unclear. CDR3 size: 13 residues. Germline V gives CDR1 SGHDN, CDR2 FVKESK. Trimming cost V 4 bases and J 0 bases, with 6 bases left between them. CDR3: CASSRGTNYGYTF. The CDR3 nucleotides read TGTGCCAGCAGCCGTGGAACTAACTATGGCTACACCTTC.

V is TRBV14 and J is TRBJ1-1; D not certain. V shed 0 bases and J shed 1 base, with 9 bases lying between them. This CDR3 region has 15 residues. Germline CDR1 SGHDN, CDR2 FVKESK. CDR3 DNA sequence: TGTGCCAGCAGCCAAGATTCCGGCGCGAACACTGAAGCTTTCTTT. Its protein is CASSQDSGANTEAFF.

V gene TRBV4-1 combines with J gene TRBJ1-2, with 8 bases fitting TRBD1. Per the germline V gene, CDR1 is MGHRA and CDR2 is YSYEKL. V shed 3 bases, J shed 4 bases, and the junction held 1 base outside the gene matches. The CDR3 runs 13 residues. This CDR3 is CASSQTGAYGYTF. The CDR3 DNA reads TGCGCCAGCAGCCAGACAGGGGCCTATGGCTACACCTTC.

The chain carries TRBV27 and TRBJ1-3, with D tentatively TRBD1 (5 bases). The germline V gene has CDR1 MNHEY and CDR2 SMNVEV (reference sequence). V lost 5 bases, J lost 9 bases, and 11 bases lay in between. This CDR3 has 12 amino acids. The CDR3 DNA sequence: TGTGCCAGCAGTACTGGGGGGTCCACCATATATTTT. It translates to CASSTGGSTIYF.